These 30 T cell receptor beta chains originate from one sample sequenced in a study of B cell selection in AIRE deficiency. The sorted conventional CD4 T cells were gated as CD4+CD127+. Clones were read by immunoSEQ multiplex PCR, and TCRdb kept only the in-frame ones, dropping some. The table records about 24,000 clones, 90% to 97% of them present only once. Sequencing used CD4+CD127+ conventional T cells sorted from PBMCs. The receptors here all came from a human donor in good health.

V gene TRBV6-1 combines with J gene TRBJ1-4; D gene uncertain. Between the trimmed V and J ends, which lost 5 bases and 8 bases, there was a span of 9 bases. This CDR3 has 12 amino acids. The V gene's germline CDR1 is MNHNS and CDR2 SASEGT. Here the CDR3 reads CASSSPGEKLFF. The CDR3 nucleotides read TGTGCCAGCAGTTCCCCAGGCGAAAAACTGTTTTTT.

The rearrangement links TRBV6-6 to TRBJ1-2; D is uncertain. This CDR3 has 14 amino acids. Trimming took off 8 bases at V and 8 bases at J, with 21 bases between the two ends. CDR1 and CDR2 from the germline V gene are MNHNY and SVGAGI (reference sequence). The CDR3 nucleotides read TGTGCCAGCGCCCTACAGAGGCGGGGTTGGGGCTACACCTTC. Protein: CASALQRRGWGYTF.

The sample holds one count of this clone. The chain couples TRBV5-5 to TRBJ2-7, with no clear D. Per the germline V gene, CDR1 is SGHKS and CDR2 is YYEKEE (reference sequence). The V gene lost 1 base and the J gene lost 2 bases, with 10 bases spanning the gap. CDR3 size: 14 residues. CDR3 amino acids: CASSLSTGTYEQYF. Here the CDR3 DNA reads TGTGCCAGCAGCTTGTCAACGGGTACCTACGAGCAGTACTTC.

This rearrangement joins TRBV5-1 to TRBJ1-2; no definite D call. Germline values: CDR1 SGHRS, CDR2 YFSETQ. Trimming cost V 5 bases and J 6 bases, with 17 bases left between them. The CDR3 length is 14 residues. The CDR3 DNA follows: TGCGCCAGCAGTCCCCGGGAGGGCGGGCATGGCTACACCTTC. This gives the protein CASSPREGGHGYTF.

V gene TRBV19 combines with J gene TRBJ1-1; D call uncertain. CDR1 and CDR2 (germline): LNHDA, SQIVND (reference sequence). V was cut by 8 bases and J by 3 bases, with 7 bases left in between. CDR3 length: 11 amino acids. The CDR3 DNA sequence: TGTGCCAGTGGACGGCACACTGAAGCTTTCTTT. It is translated as CASGRHTEAFF.

This rearrangement joins TRBV18 to TRBJ2-3, with D possibly TRBD1 on 6 matching bases. V dropped 4 bases and J dropped 0 bases, with 14 bases sitting between them. The CDR3 has 16 amino acids. The germline V gene has CDR1 KGHSH and CDR2 LQKENI. Written as DNA, the CDR3 is TGTGCCAGCTCACGAACCGGGACAACTAGCACAGATACGCAGTATTTT. Residues: CASSRTGTTSTDTQYF.

As regards this clone: The junction shows a germline mismatch at one end, possibly a read error. The chain links TRBV19 to TRBJ1-1; D perhaps matches TRBD1 (6 bases). The CDR3 covers 13 residues. The germline V gene has CDR1 LNHDA and CDR2 SQIVND (reference sequence). CDR3 nucleotides: TGTGCCAGTGGTATTACAGGGAGCACTGAAGCTTTCTTT. Protein sequence: CASGITGSTEAFF.

This chain connects TRBV6-5 to TRBJ2-7; D possibly corresponds to TRBD2 (5 bases). The CDR3 loop spans 15 amino acids. V gave up 0 bases and J gave up 3 bases, with 12 bases separating them. Per the germline V gene, CDR1 is MNHEY and CDR2 is SVGAGI. The CDR3: CASSYSIAGHYEQYF. The CDR3 DNA is TGTGCCAGCAGTTACTCGATCGCGGGCCACTACGAGCAGTACTTC.

The chain employs TRBV27 and TRBJ2-3, with 12 bases identical to TRBD2. CDR1 and CDR2 from the germline V gene are MNHEY and SMNVEV (reference sequence). The length of the CDR3 is 16 residues. V lost 5 bases to trimming and J lost 1 base; unmatched junction nucleotides: 4. Here the CDR3 DNA reads TGTGCCAGCAGTCCTTGGACTAGCGGGGGCACAGATACGCAGTATTTT. Amino acid sequence: CASSPWTSGGTDTQYF.

The chain carries TRBV6-6 and TRBJ1-2; TRBD1 matches at 7 bases. The CDR3 is 15 amino acids. Germline V CDR1 and CDR2: MNHNY, SVGAGI (reference sequence). V gave up 6 bases and J gave up 0 bases; unmatched junction bases: 7. As DNA, the CDR3 is TGTGCCAGCAGCCTATGGACAGGCTCTAACTATGGCTACACCTTC. Protein: CASSLWTGSNYGYTF.

CDR3 region: CATNQRGSRSHNSPLHF. CDR3 DNA: TGTGCCACTAACCAAAGGGGGTCACGGTCTCATAATTCACCCCTCCACTTT. The rearrangement joins TRBV15 to TRBJ1-6; TRBD1 is a possible D gene (6 bases). CDR1 and CDR2 from the germline V gene are LNHNV and YYDKDF (reference sequence). CDR3 length: 17 residues. V lost 9 bases, J lost 5 bases, and 23 bases lay in between. Supplemented by reference TRBV15 and TRBJ1-6, the full variable domain reads DAMVIQNPRYQVTQFGKPVTLSCSQTLNHNVMYWYQQKSSQAPKLLFHYYDKDFNNEADTPDNFQSRRPNTSFCFLDIRSPGLGDTAMYLCATNQRGSRSHNSPLHFGNGTRLTVT.

In nucleotides, the CDR3 is TGTGCCAGCAGTGAATTCCCGAGCGCCTATGGCTACACCTTC. Translation: CASSEFPSAYGYTF. The chain joins TRBV25-1 to TRBJ1-2; D is ambiguous. V shed 1 base and J shed 4 bases, with 10 bases lying between them. This CDR3 is built from 14 residues. Germline lookup yields CDR1 MGHDK and CDR2 SYGVNS.

The chain links TRBV18 to TRBJ1-2; 8 bases fit TRBD1. This CDR3 region has 15 residues. CDR1 and CDR2 (germline): KGHSH, LQKENI. V gave up 2 bases and J gave up 4 bases; unmatched junction bases: 6. The CDR3 DNA sequence: TGTGCCAGCTCACCAGGGACAGGATTTATCTATGGCTACACCTTC. It specifies CASSPGTGFIYGYTF.

The chain uses TRBV6-5 and TRBJ1-1; no reliable D call. V was clipped by 8 bases and J by 2 bases, with 12 bases between them. Germline V gives CDR1 MNHEY, CDR2 SVGAGI. The CDR3 runs to 13 residues. Here the CDR3 reads CASRLVTNTEAFF. In nucleotides, the CDR3 is TGTGCCAGCCGTTTAGTGACCAACACTGAAGCTTTCTTT.

This clone has a single count. The chain recombines TRBV30 with TRBJ2-2; TRBD2 matches at 14 bases. V lost 0 bases and J lost 6; bases outside the gene matches: 12. This CDR3 is built from 19 residues. Germline V CDR1 and CDR2: GTSNPN, SVGIG (reference sequence). CDR3 region: CAWSVLTSGGALIAGELFF. The CDR3 DNA follows: TGTGCCTGGAGTGTACTGACTAGCGGGGGGGCATTGATTGCCGGGGAGCTGTTTTTT.

The chain combines TRBV7-2 with TRBJ2-7; TRBD2 agrees at 7 bases. This CDR3 has 19 residues. V lost 3 bases and J lost 0; bases outside the gene matches: 17. Germline V gene sequence: CDR1 SGHTA, CDR2 FQGNSA. The CDR3 region has the DNA TGTGCCAGCAGCTTCCAATTGCAGCGGGACGTCTTGAGCTCCTACGAGCAGTACTTC. Protein sequence: CASSFQLQRDVLSSYEQYF.

This chain joins TRBV30 and TRBJ2-1, with TRBD2 matching over 9 bases. Germline V gives CDR1 GTSNPN, CDR2 SVGIG (reference sequence). The CDR3 covers 14 residues. Germline trimming cut 2 bases from V and 5 bases from J; bases unmatched to any gene: 4. The CDR3 region is CAWSPSGINNEQFF. CDR3 DNA sequence: TGTGCCTGGAGTCCTAGCGGGATTAACAATGAGCAGTTCTTC.

This clone was found once. V usage is TRBV6-6 and J usage is TRBJ1-2, with a possible D match to TRBD1 (5 bases). CDR3 length: 15 residues. Germline CDR1 and CDR2: MNHNY and SVGAGI (reference sequence). V was shortened by 1 base and J by 0 bases, with 9 bases between the two germline ends. DNA of the CDR3: TGTGCCAGCAGTTACTTGTCAGGGCCTAACTATGGCTACACCTTC. As protein: CASSYLSGPNYGYTF.

This sequence joins TRBV6-4 and TRBJ2-1, with 13 bases fitting TRBD2. Germline loops: CDR1 MRHNA, CDR2 SNTAGT. J gave up 8 bases and V 5 bases, and 9 bases lay outside the gene matches. The CDR3 has 16 amino acids. CDR3 residues: CASSLTSGGREDEQFF. In DNA form, the CDR3 reads TGTGCCAGCAGTCTGACTAGCGGGGGGCGAGAAGATGAGCAGTTCTTC.

The V gene is TRBV9, the J gene TRBJ2-5; D is possibly TRBD2 (5 bases). CDR1 is SGDLS and CDR2 is YYNGEE in the germline V gene. CDR3 size: 14 residues. Trimming removed 0 bases at V and 5 bases at J, with 11 bases between. The DNA of the CDR3 is TGTGCCAGCAGCGTAGCAGATGGAGGTGAGACCCAGTACTTC. Amino acid sequence: CASSVADGGETQYF.

The gene calls are TRBV5-4 and TRBJ1-2, with 10 positions matching TRBD1. CDR1 is SGHNT and CDR2 is YYREEE in the germline V gene (reference sequence). Losses at the gene ends were 0 bases for V and 8 bases for J; bases not matched to a gene: 7. This CDR3 is built from 15 residues. The CDR3 region is CASSLGGGQGRGYTF. The CDR3 nucleotides are TGTGCCAGCAGCTTGGGCGGGGGACAGGGGAGGGGCTACACCTTC.

The chain carries TRBV29-1 and TRBJ2-5; D possibly corresponds to TRBD1 (6 bases). V lost 4 bases and J 3 bases, leaving 9 bases between the germline ends. The CDR3 runs to 12 residues. Per the germline V gene, CDR1 is SQVTM and CDR2 is ANQGSEA. The CDR3 is CSVVGGEETQYF. CDR3 coding DNA: TGCAGCGTTGTTGGGGGCGAAGAGACCCAGTACTTC.

J is TRBJ2-7 and V is TRBV20-1, with 11 bases matching TRBD1. After removal of 7 bases from V and 5 bases from J, the junction contained 1 base not matched to a gene. The germline gives CDR1 DFQATT, CDR2 SNEGSKA (reference sequence). The length of the CDR3 is 11 residues. The CDR3 spells CSVGQGDEQYF. In nucleotides, the CDR3 is TGCAGTGTGGGACAGGGGGACGAGCAGTACTTC.

With respect to this clone: The junction shows a germline mismatch at one end, possibly a read error. CDR3: CASTLAGGTNSYEQYF. CDR3 DNA: TGTGCCAGCACCTTGGCTGGGGGCACCAATTCCTACGAGCAGTACTTC. The V call is TRBV5-4, the J call TRBJ2-7; perhaps TRBD1 as D (6 bases). The CDR3 contains 16 residues. In germline, CDR1 is SGHNT, CDR2 YYREEE (reference sequence).

J is TRBJ1-2 and V is TRBV7-9; perhaps TRBD1 as D (5 bases). Germline values: CDR1 SEHNR, CDR2 FQNEAQ (reference sequence). V was pared by 4 bases and J by 5 bases, with 11 bases between. The CDR3 sequence is 13 residues long. The CDR3 is CASSYGREYGYTF. As DNA, the CDR3 is TGTGCCAGCAGCTATGGCAGGGAGTATGGCTACACCTTC.

The CDR3 region is CASRLAGVHNEQFF. The DNA for the CDR3 is TGTGCCAGTAGGCTAGCCGGGGTCCACAATGAGCAGTTCTTC. The V and J genes are TRBV19 and TRBJ2-1; possibly TRBD2 for D (5 bases). Trimming shortened V by 6 bases and J by 5 bases, and 14 bases separated the two germline ends. Germline V gene lookup returns CDR1 LNHDA and CDR2 SQIVND (reference sequence). The CDR3 is 14 residues long.

The chain uses TRBV5-1 and TRBJ2-5; D is ambiguous. This CDR3 region has 17 residues. Germline-derived CDR1 and CDR2 are SGHRS and YFSETQ. Trimming left V 0 bases short and J 5 bases short, with 20 bases between. The CDR3 nucleotides read TGCGCCAGCAGCTTGGCCAATAGTCAAATCCACCGGGAGACCCAGTACTTC. It encodes CASSLANSQIHRETQYF.

The chain has TRBV10-2 and TRBJ1-6, with D uncertain. The V end lost 1 base, the J end lost 3 bases, and 7 bases lay between the germline ends. Germline CDR1 and CDR2: WSHSY and SAAADI. This CDR3 is 15 amino acids long. The CDR3 protein is CASSEWVNYNSPLHF. CDR3 bases: TGCGCCAGCAGTGAGTGGGTTAACTATAATTCACCCCTCCACTTT.

The CDR3 region has the DNA TGTGCCAGCAGCTACGGGAACAGAGATCAGCCCCAGCATTTT. Protein: CASSYGNRDQPQHF. The V call is TRBV5-6, the J call TRBJ1-5; D not resolved. Between the trimmed V and J ends, which lost 3 bases and 5 bases, there was a span of 12 bases. The CDR3 consists of 14 residues. Germline CDR1 SGHDT, CDR2 YYEEEE.

The J gene is TRBJ2-2, the V gene TRBV7-6; tentative D call: TRBD1 (6 bases). This CDR3 is 15 amino acids long. Per the germline V gene, CDR1 is SGHVS and CDR2 is FNYEAQ. Trimming took off 0 bases at V and 4 bases at J, with 9 bases between the two ends. CDR3 in DNA: TGTGCCAGCAGCTTAGCTACGGACAGCACCGGGGAGCTGTTTTTT. Protein sequence: CASSLATDSTGELFF.